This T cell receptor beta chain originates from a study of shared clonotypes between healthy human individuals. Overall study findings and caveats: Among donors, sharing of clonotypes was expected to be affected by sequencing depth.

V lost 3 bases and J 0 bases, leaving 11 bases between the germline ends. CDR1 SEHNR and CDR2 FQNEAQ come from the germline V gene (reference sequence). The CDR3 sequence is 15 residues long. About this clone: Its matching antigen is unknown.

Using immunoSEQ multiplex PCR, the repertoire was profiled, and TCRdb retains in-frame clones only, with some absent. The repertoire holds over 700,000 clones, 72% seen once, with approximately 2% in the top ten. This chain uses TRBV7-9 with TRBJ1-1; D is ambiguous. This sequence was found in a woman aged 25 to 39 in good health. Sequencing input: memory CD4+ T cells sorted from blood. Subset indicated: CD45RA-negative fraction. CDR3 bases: TGTGCCAGCAGCTTTGTTGGAGCTTTGAACACTGAAGCTTTCTTT. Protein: CASSFVGALNTEAFF.